This T cell receptor beta chain was sequenced during a study of CD8+CD57+ T cells in acquired aplastic anemia. Study overall: Sorting CD4+ and CD8+ cells gave DNA averaging approximately 3 ug. Study results and caveats: Sharing between patients and controls was observed for around 30 CD8+ CDR3 sequences.

Concerning this clonotype itself: Its antigen is unidentified.

Profiling of TCR beta VDJ combinations and CDR3 sequences used genomic DNA as template. TCRdb itself ran the reads through MiXCR, one entry per CDR3 protein. The sample has 150,000 to 200,000 distinct CDR3 sequences, 35% to 55% seen once. The V gene lost 2 bases and the J gene lost 4 bases, with 2 bases spanning the gap. CDR3 length: 11 amino acids. Per the germline V gene, CDR1 is LNHNV and CDR2 is YYDKDF (reference sequence). The chain combines TRBV15 with TRBJ2-5, with D uncertain. The sequenced material came from sorted CD4+, CD8+, or CD8+CD57+ T cells (not recorded which) from PBMCs. This sequence originates from a human donor in good health. Here the CDR3 reads CATSRTETQYF. CDR3 coding DNA: TGTGCCACCAGCAGAACAGAGACCCAGTACTTC. The full variable domain, completed using reference TRBV15 and TRBJ2-5, is DAMVIQNPRYQVTQFGKPVTLSCSQTLNHNVMYWYQQKSSQAPKLLFHYYDKDFNNEADTPDNFQSRRPNTSFCFLDIRSPGLGDTAMYLCATSRTETQYFGPGTRLLVL.